The sequence of this TCR beta chain was determined in a study of CD8+CD57+ T cells in acquired aplastic anemia. Background on the study: Sorted CD4+ and CD8+ cells yielded roughly 3.4 ug of DNA on average.

Researchers used genomic DNA as the template to profile TCR beta VDJ and CDR3. Each CDR3 protein is one row after TCRdb ran MiXCR on the reads. This sample has about 120,000 distinct CDR3 sequences, with roughly 55% found just once. Trimming left V 6 bases short and J 13 bases short, with 24 bases between. CDR1 is SNHLY, CDR2 FYNNEI, per germline. The CDR3 loop spans 14 amino acids. Patients sequenced had flow cytometry evidence of CD8+CD57+ cell expansion. A severe acquired aplastic anemia diagnosis applied to all patients. This TCR derives from a human donor with aplastic anemia. The chain employs TRBV2 and TRBJ2-5, with a weak D call TRBD1 (6 bases). What was sequenced was sorted CD4+, CD8+, or CD8+CD57+ T cells (not recorded which) from PBMCs. CDR3 in amino acids: CASRYRDGQEARYF. The CDR3 coding sequence is TGTGCCAGCAGGTACAGGGATGGGCAAGAGGCCCGGTACTTC.